These 17 T cell receptor beta chains were all obtained from the same sample, sequenced in a study of T cell responses to AZD1222 COVID-19 vaccine. The assay was immunoSEQ multiplex PCR, and TCRdb's table has in-frame clones only and misses some. The top ten hold about 9.3% of the sample, which has over 70,000 clones, 89% seen once. Specimen: peripheral blood, collected 28 days after the second AZD1222 dose. The receptors were gathered from an adult who received the AZD1222 COVID-19 vaccine.

The chain recombines TRBV5-5 with TRBJ2-7; D uncertain. Between the trimmed V and J ends, which lost 1 base and 2 bases, there was a span of 10 bases. Germline assignment: CDR1 SGHKS and CDR2 YYEKEE (reference sequence). This CDR3 has 14 amino acids. The CDR3 here is CASSLPPGPYEQYF. CDR3 coding DNA: TGTGCCAGCAGCTTGCCCCCCGGGCCCTACGAGCAGTACTTC.

The chain carries TRBV28 and TRBJ2-7; D unclear. The CDR3 loop spans 12 amino acids. Per the germline V gene, CDR1 is MDHEN and CDR2 is SYDVKM. Trimming took 3 bases from V and 6 from J, leaving 9 bases between them. CDR3 coding DNA: TGTGCCAGCAGTTTTCCCTCCCCCGAGCAGTACTTC. It codes for CASSFPSPEQYF.

J is TRBJ2-7 and V is TRBV11-3; D is perhaps TRBD1 (6 bases). The CDR3 has 15 residues. V lost 5 bases and J lost 3, with 17 bases in between. The germline V gene encodes CDR1 SGHNT and CDR2 YENEEA. The CDR3 region has the DNA TGTGCCAGCAGCCTCGCTCCGGGACATTTCTACGAGCAGTACTTC. Amino acid sequence: CASSLAPGHFYEQYF. Combining the CDR3 with reference TRBV11-3 and TRBJ2-7 gives the whole variable domain EAGVVQSPRYKIIEKKQPVAFWCNPISGHNTLYWYLQNLGQGPELLIRYENEEAVDDSQLPKDRFSAERLKGVDSTLKIQPAELGDSAVYLCASSLAPGHFYEQYFGPGTRLTVT.

The V and J genes are TRBV29-1 and TRBJ2-7; 10 bases agree with TRBD2. Unmatched junction bases numbered 6, after V lost 4 bases and J lost 6 bases. The CDR3 is 13 residues long. The V gene's germline CDR1 is SQVTM and CDR2 ANQGSEA. The CDR3 region is CSVVMTSGREQYF. The DNA of the CDR3 is TGCAGCGTTGTGATGACTAGCGGGCGCGAGCAGTACTTC.

This clone was seen once. The chain recombines TRBV5-8 with TRBJ2-5, with 13 bases fitting TRBD2. V shed 5 bases and J 4 bases; nucleotides not matched to a gene: 11. Germline-derived CDR1 and CDR2 are SGHTS and YDEGEE. The CDR3 loop spans 17 amino acids. The CDR3 bases are TGTGCCAGCAGTTCCGGGACTAGCGGGACGGTGTTAGAGACCCAGTACTTC. Residues: CASSSGTSGTVLETQYF.

This chain joins TRBV11-2 and TRBJ2-2; possibly TRBD2 for D (6 bases). The germline V gene has CDR1 SGHAT and CDR2 FQNNGV. V was trimmed by 5 bases and J by 5 bases, leaving 12 bases between them. The CDR3 has 14 residues. The CDR3 nucleotides are TGTGCCAGCAGCATTAGCGGACTGACCGGGGAGCTGTTTTTT. The encoded protein is CASSISGLTGELFF.

The chain combines TRBV18 with TRBJ2-1; TRBD2 agrees at 9 bases. The CDR3 extends over 13 amino acids. With 8 bases clipped from V and 5 bases from J, the junction kept 4 bases outside the gene matches. Germline-derived CDR1 and CDR2 are KGHSH and LQKENI. The CDR3, as DNA: TGTGCCAGCCCAGCGGGAGGACACAATGAGCAGTTCTTC. This translates into CASPAGGHNEQFF.

This chain links TRBV5-1 with TRBJ2-7; 9 nucleotides line up with TRBD1. V shed 4 bases and J 2 bases; nucleotides not matched to a gene: 7. This CDR3 comprises 15 residues. CDR1 SGHRS and CDR2 YFSETQ come from the germline V gene. CDR3 DNA: TGCGCCAGCAGCAGCCCACAGGGGGCAACCTACGAGCAGTACTTC. It translates to CASSSPQGATYEQYF. Combining the CDR3 with reference TRBV5-1 and TRBJ2-7 gives the whole variable domain KAGVTQTPRYLIKTRGQQVTLSCSPISGHRSVSWYQQTPGQGLQFLFEYFSETQRNKGNFPGRFSGRQFSNSRSEMNVSTLELGDSALYLCASSSPQGATYEQYFGPGTRLTVT.

The J gene is TRBJ1-5, the V gene TRBV6-5; D is unclear. CDR3 length equals 14 residues. Trimming left V 5 bases short and J 4 bases short, with 12 bases between. The germline V gene has CDR1 MNHEY and CDR2 SVGAGI. The CDR3: CASSPTTPNQPQHF. CDR3 nucleotides: TGTGCCAGCAGTCCAACGACCCCAAATCAGCCCCAGCATTTT.

The chain is built from TRBV19 and TRBJ1-3; D unresolved. Germline assignment: CDR1 LNHDA and CDR2 SQIVND (reference sequence). CDR3 length equals 14 residues. V shed 2 bases and J shed 0 bases, with 5 bases lying between them. In DNA, the CDR3 is TGTGCCAGTAGTATACTCAACTCTGGAAACACCATATATTTT. It specifies CASSILNSGNTIYF.

The chain links TRBV30 to TRBJ2-4, with 10 bases fitting TRBD1. Looked up from germline, CDR1 is GTSNPN and CDR2 is SVGIG (reference sequence). There are 14 residues in the CDR3. V was clipped by 4 bases and J by 8 bases; unmatched bases: 8. The CDR3 nucleotides read TGTGCCTGGACCACCTCCGGGACAGGGGACATTCAGTACTTC. It specifies CAWTTSGTGDIQYF.

DNA of the CDR3: TGCGCCAGCAGCCAAGATTTAGTATCCTACGAGCAGTACTTC. This gives the protein CASSQDLVSYEQYF. V and J are TRBV4-3 and TRBJ2-7; D gene ambiguous. The germline V and J ends were trimmed by 0 bases and 1 base, with 7 bases remaining between them. This CDR3 is 14 amino acids long. CDR1 and CDR2 (germline): LGHNA, YSLEER.

The chain combines TRBV6-2 or TRBV6-3 with TRBJ2-3; D might be TRBD2 (7 bases). This CDR3 has 15 residues. In germline, CDR1 is MNHEY, CDR2 SVGEGT. Trimming took 5 bases from V and 0 from J, leaving 12 bases between them. The CDR3 sequence: CASSNGGHSTDTQYF. CDR3 coding DNA: TGTGCCAGCAGTAACGGGGGGCATAGCACAGATACGCAGTATTTT.

The chain is built from TRBV4-1 and TRBJ1-1, with D possibly being TRBD1 (5 bases). V lost 1 base and J lost 5, with 17 bases in between. Per germline, CDR1 MGHRA and CDR2 YSYEKL. The CDR3 has 16 amino acids. CDR3 nucleotide sequence: TGCGCCAGCAGCCAAGGCGGCAGGGTCCCGCGGACTGAAGCTTTCTTT. It yields the protein CASSQGGRVPRTEAFF.

CDR3: CASSYGTQATNEQFF. The DNA for the CDR3 is TGCGCCAGCAGCTACGGGACACAGGCGACCAATGAGCAGTTCTTC. The J gene is TRBJ2-1, the V gene TRBV5-1; D is perhaps TRBD1 (6 bases). The CDR3 has 15 residues. Trimming stripped 3 bases from V and 6 bases from J, with 16 bases between. Germline assignment: CDR1 SGHRS and CDR2 YFSETQ.

CDR3 coding DNA: TGTGCCAGTAGTATAGGGGACAGGGGGAATCAGCCCCAGCATTTT. It codes for CASSIGDRGNQPQHF. The V call is TRBV19, the J call TRBJ1-5; 11 positions agree with TRBD1. After removal of 1 base from V and 4 bases from J, the junction contained 0 bases not matched to a gene. The CDR3 runs to 15 residues. Germline V gene sequence: CDR1 LNHDA, CDR2 SQIVND (reference sequence).

The CDR3 bases are TGTGCCAGCAGGGTGGGCACCGGGGAGCTGTTTTTT. Translating it yields CASRVGTGELFF. The rearrangement links TRBV28 to TRBJ2-2; unclear D gene. V was trimmed by 6 bases and J by 4 bases, leaving 6 bases between them. Germline loops: CDR1 MDHEN, CDR2 SYDVKM. The CDR3 has 12 residues.